This T cell receptor beta chain comes out of a study of STAT5B mutations in CD4+ large granular lymphocyte leukemia. Findings of the study overall: CD4-sorted patient repertoires seemed more clonal than healthy CD4+ repertoires. Compared with healthy controls (2/35), patient top clones favored TRBV06 (8/27). Data were not HLA-matched across samples. Approximately 25% of private leukemic clonotypes occurred rarely in other patients' non-leukemic repertoires.

Profiling relied on immunoSEQ multiplex PCR, and the TCRdb table lists in-frame clones only, not all of them. The sample lists tens of thousands of clones, around 81% seen once, with around 0.33% in the top ten. Concerning this clone: The antigen remains undetermined.

The V end was cut by 1 base, the J end by 1 base, with 4 bases between. CDR1 and CDR2 (germline): SEHNR, FQNEAQ (reference sequence). This CDR3 is 14 amino acids long. The specimen sequenced was CD4+ T cells from blood buffy coats. The chain joins TRBV7-9 to TRBJ2-2, with D hard to call. The TCR sequence derives from a human donor in good health. CDR3 in DNA: TGTGCCAGCAGCTTAGGGCAGAACACCGGGGAGCTGTTTTTT. This codes for CASSLGQNTGELFF.